Given below is one T cell receptor (beta chain) in context. This specimen comes from a study of cytomegalovirus exposure and HLA in healthy donors. This PCR relied on a set of 60 Vbeta primers and 13 Jbeta primers. This table comes from immunoSEQ multiplex PCR, and its TCRdb copy is limited to in-frame clones, with some not included. The table lists under 200,000 clones, about 85% of them singletons. The CDR3 is 15 amino acids. The V and J ends lost 3 bases and 7 bases, in that order; junction bases with no gene match: 11. CDR1 is SNHLY, CDR2 FYNNEI, per germline. The receptor was derived from a male donor in good health and CMV-seropositive. The chain employs TRBV2 and TRBJ1-2; TRBD1 matches at 7 bases. Sample: PBMCs. DNA of the CDR3: TGTGCCAGCAGTGACAGGACAGGTTTTGTGGTTGGCTACACCTTC. It yields the protein CASSDRTGFVVGYTF.